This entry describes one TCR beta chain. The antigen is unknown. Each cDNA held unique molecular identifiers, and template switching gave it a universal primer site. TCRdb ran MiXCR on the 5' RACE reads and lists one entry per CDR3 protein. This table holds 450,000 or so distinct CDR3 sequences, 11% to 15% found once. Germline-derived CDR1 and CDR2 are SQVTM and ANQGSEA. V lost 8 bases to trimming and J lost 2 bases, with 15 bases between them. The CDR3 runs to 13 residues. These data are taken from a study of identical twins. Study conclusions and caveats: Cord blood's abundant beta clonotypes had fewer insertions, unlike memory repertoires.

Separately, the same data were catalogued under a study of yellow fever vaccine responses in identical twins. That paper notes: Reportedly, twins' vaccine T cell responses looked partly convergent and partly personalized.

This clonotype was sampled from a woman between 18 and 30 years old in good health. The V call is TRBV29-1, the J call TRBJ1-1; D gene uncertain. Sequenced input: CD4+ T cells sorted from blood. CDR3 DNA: TGCAGCCCAGCGAAAGGCGAAAACACTGAAGCTTTCTTT. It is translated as CSPAKGENTEAFF.